This T cell receptor beta chain was observed in a study of Tregs in tolerant kidney transplant recipients. At the level of the study: Recipients received nonmyeloablative bone marrow transplants from related graft donors, with transient mixed chimerism.

Germline CDR1 is MGHRA and CDR2 is YSYEKL. The CDR3 extends over 13 amino acids. V was clipped by 1 base and J by 5 bases, with 9 bases between them. Study conclusions and caveats: Findings come from small patient numbers and require larger validation.

Unstimulated Tregs (CD4+CD25+CD127-) and CD4+CD25- non-Tregs were sorted from PBMCs. The table came from immunoSEQ multiplex PCR; TCRdb's copy has only in-frame clones and leaves some out. Of about 66,000 clones in the sample, roughly 92% were seen once. Comment on this clone: What it binds is unknown.

This TCR came from a human donor who received a combined kidney and bone marrow transplant. This chain uses TRBV4-1 with TRBJ2-7; D unresolved. This specimen consisted of CD8+ T cells from blood, obtained before the transplant. The chain's CDR3 is CASSQASPNEQYF. CDR3 sequence (DNA): TGCGCCAGCAGCCAAGCTAGTCCCAACGAGCAGTACTTC.